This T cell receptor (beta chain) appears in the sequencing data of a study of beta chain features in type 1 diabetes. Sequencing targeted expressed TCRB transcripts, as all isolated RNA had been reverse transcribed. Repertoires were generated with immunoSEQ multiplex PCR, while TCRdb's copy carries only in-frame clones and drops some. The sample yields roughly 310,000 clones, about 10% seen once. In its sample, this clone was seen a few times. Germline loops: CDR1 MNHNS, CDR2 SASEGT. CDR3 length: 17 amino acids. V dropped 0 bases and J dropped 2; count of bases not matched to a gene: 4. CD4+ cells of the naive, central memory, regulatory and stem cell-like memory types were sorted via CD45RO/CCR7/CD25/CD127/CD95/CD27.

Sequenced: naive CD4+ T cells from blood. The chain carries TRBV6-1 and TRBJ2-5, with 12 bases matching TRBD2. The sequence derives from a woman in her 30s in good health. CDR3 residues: CASSEAGLAGSQETQYF. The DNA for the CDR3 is TGTGCCAGCAGTGAAGCCGGACTAGCGGGATCACAAGAGACCCAGTACTTC.